The 5 T cell receptor beta chains below were found in one sample sequenced in a study of control samples from healthy donors and cancer patients. Assay used: immunoSEQ multiplex PCR; TCRdb lists only in-frame clones, some missing. The sample lists 400,000 to 450,000 clones; 90% were seen once. Material for sequencing was PBMCs. Source of these receptors: a man aged 40-49 years with head and neck cancer.

V usage is TRBV29-1 and J usage is TRBJ2-1; a possible D gene is TRBD2 (6 bases). The CDR3 sequence is 13 residues long. V lost 4 bases and J lost 8, with 15 bases in between. Germline values: CDR1 SQVTM, CDR2 ANQGSEA. The CDR3 DNA reads as TGCAGCGTTGTAGGTTGGTCGGGAGATGAGCAGTTCTTC. Translated: CSVVGWSGDEQFF.

V gene TRBV9 combines with J gene TRBJ2-6, with TRBD1 as a possible D gene (6 bases). There are 18 residues in the CDR3. Trimming took off 4 bases at V and 1 base at J, with 18 bases between the two ends. In germline, CDR1 is SGDLS, CDR2 YYNGEE. CDR3 sequence: CASSIWTASPSGANVLTF. Written as DNA, the CDR3 is TGTGCCAGCAGCATCTGGACAGCCTCCCCGTCTGGGGCCAACGTCCTGACTTTC.

J is TRBJ2-3 and V is TRBV28; TRBD2 matches 12 bases. The CDR3 runs 17 residues. CDR1 is MDHEN and CDR2 is SYDVKM in the germline V gene. With V trimmed by 2 bases and J by 7 bases, 10 bases remained unmatched. DNA for the CDR3: TGTGCCAGCAGTTTACCCGGGCTAGCGGGGGGGCCGAATACGCAGTATTTT. Its translation is CASSLPGLAGGPNTQYF.

This chain connects TRBV5-4 to TRBJ2-7; TRBD2 might be the D (7 bases). Germline V gives CDR1 SGHNT, CDR2 YYREEE (reference sequence). The CDR3 is 13 amino acids. V lost 3 bases and J 6 bases, leaving 13 bases between the germline ends. CDR3 amino acids: CASSSVRGGEQYF. Written as DNA, the CDR3 is TGTGCCAGCAGCTCCGTGAGGGGGGGCGAGCAGTACTTC.

V is TRBV30 and J is TRBJ2-1, with D maybe TRBD2 (5 bases). V was pared by 0 bases and J by 1 base, with 13 bases between. CDR1 GTSNPN and CDR2 SVGIG come from the germline V gene (reference sequence). This CDR3 has 16 residues. The CDR3 DNA sequence: TGTGCCTGGAGTGTATGGGCAGCGGCTTCCTACAATGAGCAGTTCTTC. Encoded protein: CAWSVWAAASYNEQFF. Full variable domain (rest looked up from reference TRBV30 and TRBJ2-1): SQTIHQWPATLVQPVGSPLSLECTVEGTSNPNLYWYRQAAGRGLQLLFYSVGIGQISSEVPQNLSASRPQDRQFILSSKKLLLSDSGFYLCAWSVWAAASYNEQFFGPGTRLTVL.